The rows below give T cell receptor beta chains drawn from one sample of a study of blood T cell repertoires in COVID-19. Measured with immunoSEQ multiplex PCR; TCRdb has only the in-frame clones, and not every one. The table shows 90,000 to 120,000 clones, with around 88% occurring only once. Source material: peripheral blood. Receptors were obtained from a man in his fifties with active or convalescent COVID-19. CDR3s include the opening cysteine and the closing phenylalanine or tryptophan. A D gene is named only where the DNA matches it firmly. Clone size is shown for a subset of rows, as once, few, many or a class of expanded clone.

j_call v_call d_call clone_size cdr3_nt cdr3_aa
TRBJ1-5 TRBV28 - few TGTGCCAGCAGTTTTTCCGGGGTCTACAATCAGCCCCAGCATTTT CASSFSGVYNQPQHF
TRBJ1-2 TRBV11-2 TRBD1 once TGTGCCAGCAGCTTAGATCGACAGGGATCTGGCTACACCTTC CASSLDRQGSGYTF
TRBJ2-1 TRBV19 - - TGTGCCAGTATTGATAGACCCAGCGGCGACAATGAGCAGTTCTTC CASIDRPSGDNEQFF
TRBJ1-1 TRBV7-2 - - TGTGCCAGCAGTTCTTTCAGGGGCCCTGAAGCTTTCTTT CASSSFRGPEAFF
TRBJ2-1 TRBV5-1 - - TGCGCCAGCAGCTTGGACAGCACCTACAATGAGCAGTTCTTC CASSLDSTYNEQFF
TRBJ2-3 TRBV27 TRBD1 - TGTGCCAGCGCGGACAGGGGAATATGGGATACGCAGTATTTT CASADRGIWDTQYF
TRBJ1-1 TRBV5-4 TRBD1 - TGTGCCAGCAGCTTGAGACAGGGCCTGAGAAGAAACACTGAAGCTTTCTTT CASSLRQGLRRNTEAFF
TRBJ2-3 TRBV27 - - TGTGCCAGCAGTTTATCGTGGTCTACTAGCACAGATACGCAGTATTTT CASSLSWSTSTDTQYF
TRBJ2-3 TRBV4-1 - - TGCGCCAGCAGAATCTCCGGCACAGATACGCAGTATTTT CASRISGTDTQYF
TRBJ1-2 TRBV6-5 - - TGTGCCAGCGGGTCGAGCGGTGGCTACACCTTC CASGSSGGYTF